The rows below give T cell receptor beta chains drawn from one sample of a study of PD-L1 blockade in urothelial cancer. Only in-frame clones appear in the TCRdb table, and some are missing; sequencing was by immunoSEQ multiplex PCR. The sample holds some 100,000 clones, 89% seen once. Source: PBMCs, taken around atezolizumab (anti-PD-L1) treatment. The origin of the receptors is a woman aged 80 or over with urothelial cancer. CDR3s include the opening cysteine and the closing phenylalanine or tryptophan. The D gene is left open where the match is weak. Expanded clones are given a class, and other clones once, few, many or no size at all.

v_gene	j_gene	d_gene	len	abundance	CDR3aa	CDR3nt
TRBV2	TRBJ1-5	-	15	once	CASRESGSSNQPQHF	TGTGCCAGCAGGGAGTCGGGTTCGAGCAATCAGCCCCAGCATTTT
TRBV7-8	TRBJ1-1	-	16	once	CASSLGGNRIAAEAFF	TGTGCCAGCAGCTTAGGCGGGAACCGGATAGCCGCTGAAGCTTTCTTT
TRBV28	TRBJ1-1	TRBD1	13	few	CASSLGTDTEAFF	TGTGCCAGCAGTTTGGGGACAGACACTGAAGCTTTCTTT
TRBV5-5	TRBJ1-1	-	14	-	CASSLDWAGSEAFF	TGTGCCAGCAGCTTGGATTGGGCGGGCAGTGAAGCTTTCTTT
TRBV28	TRBJ1-1	-	15	-	CASSTREGLGTEAFF	TGTGCCAGCAGTACCCGCGAGGGTCTGGGCACTGAAGCTTTCTTT
TRBV7-6	TRBJ2-1	TRBD1	14	-	CASSLGDRENEQFF	TGTGCCAGCAGCTTAGGGGACAGGGAAAATGAGCAGTTCTTC
TRBV14	TRBJ1-2	-	14	-	CASSPGDGSYGYTF	TGTGCCAGCAGCCCTGGAGACGGGTCATATGGCTACACCTTC
TRBV19	TRBJ1-1	-	14	once	CASSVVGQNTEAFF	TGTGCCAGTAGTGTCGTTGGGCAAAACACTGAAGCTTTCTTT
TRBV7-9	TRBJ2-7	-	11	-	CASSLSYEQYF	TGTGCCAGCAGCCTCTCCTACGAGCAGTACTTC
TRBV19	TRBJ2-1	TRBD2	15	-	CASSIAAGAYNEQFF	TGTGCCAGTAGTATAGCTGCGGGAGCGTACAATGAGCAGTTCTTC
TRBV4-1	TRBJ2-1	-	16	once	CASSQDREPPYNEQFF	TGCGCCAGCAGCCAAGATCGGGAGCCACCCTACAATGAGCAGTTCTTC
TRBV10-3	TRBJ2-7	-	14	-	CAISLARLGGEQYF	TGTGCCATTAGTTTGGCCAGGTTGGGGGGCGAGCAGTACTTC
TRBV18	TRBJ2-7	TRBD2	17	-	CASSPLAGGPNPNEQYF	TGTGCCAGCTCACCCCTAGCGGGAGGGCCGAATCCCAACGAGCAGTACTTC
TRBV11-2	TRBJ2-2	-	15	-	CASSLGQTTTGELFF	TGTGCCAGCAGCTTAGGGCAGACAACCACCGGGGAGCTGTTTTTT
TRBV5-5	TRBJ1-5	TRBD1	17	-	CASSLTGGQGYNQPQHF	TGTGCCAGCAGCTTGACGGGGGGACAGGGGTACAATCAGCCCCAGCATTTT
TRBV6-6	TRBJ2-2	-	14	-	CASRYDSPTGELFF	TGTGCCAGCAGATACGACAGTCCCACCGGGGAGCTGTTTTTT
TRBV7-3	TRBJ1-2	-	13	-	CASSTPGQRGYTF	TGTGCCAGCAGCACACCGGGACAACGGGGCTACACCTTC
TRBV18	TRBJ2-7	-	13	-	CASSPGGTAEQYF	TGTGCCAGCTCACCGGGCGGGACCGCCGAGCAGTACTTC
TRBV5-1	TRBJ1-2	TRBD1	14	-	CASSSTGQGYGYTF	TGCGCCAGCAGCTCCACGGGACAGGGCTATGGCTACACCTTC
TRBV5-1	TRBJ2-1	TRBD2	15	-	CASASSGTDYNEQFF	TGCGCCAGCGCCTCAAGCGGGACCGACTACAATGAGCAGTTCTTC
TRBV27	TRBJ2-7	TRBD1	15	-	CASSLGTGGASEQYF	TGTGCCAGCAGTTTAGGGACAGGGGGCGCGTCCGAGCAGTACTTC
TRBV16	TRBJ2-6	-	16	-	CASSQSRGSGANVLTF	TGTGCCAGCAGCCAATCAAGGGGATCTGGGGCCAACGTCCTGACTTTC
TRBV5-6	TRBJ2-1	-	14	-	CASTTRDTTHEQFF	TGTGCCAGCACCACCCGGGACACCACACATGAGCAGTTCTTC
TRBV11-2	TRBJ2-7	-	15	-	CASSQAGGAQNEQYF	TGTGCCAGCAGCCAAGCCGGAGGGGCGCAAAACGAGCAGTACTTC
TRBV30	TRBJ2-5	-	13	once	CAWSDGARETQYF	TGTGCCTGGAGTGATGGGGCTCGAGAGACCCAGTACTTC
TRBV7-3	TRBJ2-1	TRBD2	15	-	CASSAGGRALNEQFF	TGTGCCAGCAGCGCGGGGGGGAGGGCCCTCAATGAGCAGTTCTTC
TRBV10-1	TRBJ1-2	TRBD1	15	-	CASSESGQGIYGYTF	TGCGCCAGCAGTGAGTCGGGACAGGGAATCTATGGCTACACCTTC
TRBV19	TRBJ1-5	-	14	once	CASRAGGLNQPQHF	TGTGCCAGTAGGGCTGGCGGCCTCAATCAGCCCCAGCATTTT
TRBV2	TRBJ1-1	-	14	once	CASSYGQSGTEAFF	TGTGCCAGCAGTTACGGACAGTCGGGCACTGAAGCTTTCTTT
TRBV2	TRBJ1-5	-	13	-	CASIEESNQPQHF	TGTGCCAGCATCGAGGAAAGCAATCAGCCCCAGCATTTT
TRBV30	TRBJ2-1	-	15	-	CAWSVGREKWNEQFF	TGTGCCTGGAGTGTCGGAAGGGAGAAATGGAATGAGCAGTTCTTC
TRBV5-1	TRBJ2-2	-	12	-	CASSTGLEELFF	TGCGCCAGCAGCACCGGACTGGAGGAGCTGTTTTTT
TRBV9	TRBJ2-5	TRBD1	16	-	CASSVGTGGYQETQYF	TGTGCCAGCAGCGTAGGGACAGGGGGGTACCAAGAGACCCAGTACTTC
TRBV21-1	TRBJ2-2	-	16	-	CASSKMGQGYTGELFF	TGTGCCAGCAGCAAAATGGGACAGGGGTACACCGGGGAGCTGTTTTTT
TRBV5-3	TRBJ1-4	TRBD1	15	-	CARSWRDREGEKLFF	TGTGCCAGAAGCTGGCGGGACAGGGAGGGTGAAAAACTGTTTTTT
TRBV5-6	TRBJ2-5	-	13	-	CASSPWAQETQYF	TGTGCCAGCAGCCCATGGGCCCAAGAGACCCAGTACTTC
TRBV27	TRBJ2-4	-	19	-	CASSPSGKWGLIAKNIQYF	TGTGCCAGCAGTCCGTCGGGAAAATGGGGTTTAATAGCCAAAAACATTCAGTACTTC
TRBV2	TRBJ2-7	-	11	-	CASSWRNEQYF	TGTGCCAGCAGCTGGAGGAATGAGCAGTACTTC
TRBV5-4	TRBJ2-7	TRBD2	17	-	CASSGGLAGTSSYEQYF	TGTGCCAGCAGTGGGGGACTAGCGGGAACGAGCTCCTACGAGCAGTACTTC
TRBV19	TRBJ1-1	-	13	-	CASSTTGNTEAFF	TGTGCCAGTAGTACGACAGGGAACACTGAAGCTTTCTTT